A single sample gave rise to the 14 T cell receptor beta chains below, sequenced in a study of blood T cell repertoires in COVID-19. Sequencing used immunoSEQ multiplex PCR; TCRdb keeps in-frame clones, though not all of them. Of about 180,000 clones listed, about 81% are singletons. Sequencing was done on a sample of peripheral blood. These receptors were taken from an elderly woman with COVID-19, enrolled during active disease.

The chain uses TRBV4-3 and TRBJ1-4; the match to TRBD1 covers 11 bases. V trimming: 4 bases; J trimming: 7 bases; junction bases outside the gene matches: 14. Germline-derived CDR1 and CDR2 are LGHNA and YSLEER. CDR3 length: 18 amino acids. For the CDR3, the DNA is TGCGCCAGCAGCCCGTATGAGGACAGGGGGCGGTCTCGTGAAAAACTGTTTTTT. It translates to CASSPYEDRGRSREKLFF.

The chain carries TRBV7-2 and TRBJ1-6, with unresolved D. This CDR3 has 13 residues. The germline V gene encodes CDR1 SGHTA and CDR2 FQGNSA. Trimming stripped 0 bases from V and 6 bases from J, with 3 bases between. CDR3 sequence reads: CASSLALNSPLHF. The CDR3 DNA sequence: TGTGCCAGCAGCTTAGCTCTTAATTCACCCCTCCACTTT.

This clone appeared a few times. In nucleotides, the CDR3 is TGTGCCAGCAGCGTAGAGACAGGGGGTACGCAGTATTTT. Translated, it gives CASSVETGGTQYF. This chain connects TRBV9 to TRBJ2-3, with TRBD1 matching 9 bases. This CDR3 contains 13 residues. V was clipped by 0 bases and J by 8 bases; unmatched bases: 1. Germline CDR1 reads SGDLS; CDR2 reads YYNGEE. Variable domain in full (rest from reference TRBV9 and TRBJ2-3): DSGVTQTPKHLITATGQRVTLRCSPRSGDLSVYWYQQSLDQGLQFLIQYYNGEERAKGNILERFSAQQFPDLHSELNLSSLELGDSALYFCASSVETGGTQYFGPGTRLTVL.

This chain links TRBV7-3 with TRBJ2-3, with 8 bases identical to TRBD2. CDR3 size: 14 residues. CDR1 and CDR2 from the germline V gene are SGHTA and FQGTGA. V shed 1 base, J shed 4 bases, and the junction held 1 base outside the gene matches. CDR3 nucleotide sequence: TGTGCCAGCAGCTTAAACGGGGGGGCAGATACGCAGTATTTT. Translation: CASSLNGGADTQYF.

CDR3 residues: CASSDRGETQYF. The CDR3, as DNA: TGTGCCAGCAGTGACCGCGGAGAGACCCAGTACTTC. The chain uses TRBV2 and TRBJ2-5; D is undetermined. V dropped 3 bases and J dropped 4 bases, with 6 bases sitting between them. The CDR3 loop spans 12 amino acids. Germline CDR1 and CDR2: SNHLY and FYNNEI.

This clone was detected only once. CDR3 protein: CATSDPGTVGGQETQYF. DNA of the CDR3: TGTGCCACCAGTGACCCGGGGACAGTGGGGGGACAAGAGACCCAGTACTTC. The J gene is TRBJ2-5, the V gene TRBV24-1, with a possible D match to TRBD1 (7 bases). The CDR3 contains 17 residues. Trimming took 4 bases from V and 2 from J, leaving 19 bases between them. Per germline, CDR1 KGHDR and CDR2 SFDVKD.

Notes on this clone: One junction end does not reproduce the germline sequence, and a read error may be involved. V usage is TRBV6-5 and J usage is TRBJ2-7; D remains ambiguous. Germline V CDR1 and CDR2: MNHEY, SVGAGI. This CDR3 has 13 amino acids. The CDR3 loop reads CATSWAISYEQYF. CDR3 nucleotide sequence: TGTGCCACCAGTTGGGCCATCTCCTACGAGCAGTACTTC.

The chain recombines TRBV5-1 with TRBJ2-7, with 10 bases fitting TRBD2. V was pared by 4 bases and J by 4 bases, with 11 bases of the junction left unmatched. CDR3 length: 16 residues. Germline CDR1 SGHRS, CDR2 YFSETQ. CDR3 bases: TGCGCCAGCAGCCGGGACGGGTCTAGCGGGAGTTACGAGCAGTACTTC. This sequence encodes CASSRDGSSGSYEQYF.

This clone was seen only once. The V gene is TRBV2, the J gene TRBJ2-7; D is possibly TRBD2 (5 bases). Germline CDR1 is SNHLY and CDR2 is FYNNEI. This CDR3 has 15 amino acids. Trimming took off 2 bases at V and 0 bases at J, with 11 bases between the two ends. In DNA, the CDR3 is TGTGCCAGCAGTGAACGGCCTCGGGGCTCCTACGAGCAGTACTTC. It yields the protein CASSERPRGSYEQYF.

The chain employs TRBV18 and TRBJ2-6, with D possibly TRBD2 on 5 matching bases. Trimming pared 4 bases from V and 0 bases from J, leaving 10 bases between. The length of the CDR3 is 16 residues. The V gene's germline CDR1 is KGHSH and CDR2 LQKENI. The CDR3 nucleotides are TGTGCCAGCTCACGAGGGAGTAGCTCTGGGGCCAACGTCCTGACTTTC. Translation: CASSRGSSSGANVLTF.

This rearrangement joins TRBV19 to TRBJ2-1; 8 nucleotides line up with TRBD2. V trimming: 4 bases; J trimming: 0 bases; junction bases outside the gene matches: 14. The CDR3 is made up of 19 amino acids. Germline V CDR1 and CDR2: LNHDA, SQIVND (reference sequence). This CDR3 is CASSTPLGGVFSSYNEQFF. The DNA for the CDR3 is TGTGCCAGTAGTACCCCCCTCGGGGGGGTCTTTAGCTCCTACAATGAGCAGTTCTTC. The full variable domain, in which reference TRBV19 and TRBJ2-1 provide the parts outside the CDR3, is DGGITQSPKYLFRKEGQNVTLSCEQNLNHDAMYWYRQDPGQGLRLIYYSQIVNDFQKGDIAEGYSVSREKKESFPLTVTSAQKNPTAFYLCASSTPLGGVFSSYNEQFFGPGTRLTVL.

The V and J genes are TRBV9 and TRBJ2-3; 14 bases match TRBD2. This CDR3 comprises 18 residues. Germline assignment: CDR1 SGDLS and CDR2 YYNGEE. V lost 4 bases, J lost 4 bases, and 11 bases stayed unmatched. CDR3 protein: CASSSRGLAGELADTQYF. The DNA for the CDR3 is TGTGCCAGCAGCTCCCGGGGACTAGCGGGAGAGTTAGCAGATACGCAGTATTTT. Full variable domain (rest looked up from reference TRBV9 and TRBJ2-3): DSGVTQTPKHLITATGQRVTLRCSPRSGDLSVYWYQQSLDQGLQFLIQYYNGEERAKGNILERFSAQQFPDLHSELNLSSLELGDSALYFCASSSRGLAGELADTQYFGPGTRLTVL.

This chain uses TRBV27 with TRBJ1-2; the D gene is possibly TRBD1 (5 bases). The germline V gene has CDR1 MNHEY and CDR2 SMNVEV (reference sequence). The CDR3 extends over 14 amino acids. V lost 3 bases to trimming and J lost 1 base, with 9 bases between them. The CDR3 here is CASSFKGVNYGYTF. Here the CDR3 DNA reads TGTGCCAGCAGTTTTAAAGGGGTTAACTATGGCTACACCTTC.

As for this clone: Other DNA sequences within the sample encode an identical CDR3. The chain joins TRBV12-3 or TRBV12-4 to TRBJ1-1; weak D call: TRBD1 (6 bases). Between the trimmed V and J ends, which lost 3 bases and 4 bases, there was a span of 9 bases. This CDR3 has 13 amino acids. CDR3 DNA: TGTGCCAGCAGTTTTCAGGGGCTCACTGAAGCTTTCTTT. Translating gives CASSFQGLTEAFF.